The sequence of this TCR beta chain was determined in a study of persistence of HIV-infected CD4 T cells. Overall study: The sample holds CD4+ T cells responsive to CMV or HIV-1 Gag.

About this clone: Its cognate antigen is unknown.

Study-wide points: Degenerate expanded CDR3beta sequences were enriched among CMV- and Gag-responding cells. The rare CMV-responding cells with HIV-1 proviruses were not separately TCR-sequenced.

The libraries were made with immunoSEQ version 4 in survey mode. Only in-frame clones appear in the TCRdb table, and some are missing; sequencing was by immunoSEQ multiplex PCR. The sample records about 30,000 clones, 65% to 90% being singletons. Stimulation used about 9.2 ug/mL lysate from CMV-infected fibroblasts. Sorted nonresponding memory CD4+ T cells were CD40L-negative, CD69-negative, CD45RO-high. The CDR3 is made up of 14 amino acids. The V end was cut by 4 bases, the J end by 5 bases, with 16 bases between. Germline-derived CDR1 and CDR2 are SGHRS and YFSETQ. This material consisted of CD4+ T cells sorted from PBMCs after roughly 19-hour stimulation, taken from a patient who received antiretroviral therapy. The clonotype comes from an adult man with HIV who was CMV-seropositive. This chain uses TRBV5-1 with TRBJ2-7; D is uncertain. This CDR3 is CASSAEIPLNEQYF. CDR3 DNA: TGCGCCAGCAGCGCGGAGATTCCCCTTAACGAGCAGTACTTC.